This T cell receptor beta chain appears in the sequencing data of a study of shared clonotypes between healthy human individuals. The data were produced by immunoSEQ multiplex PCR, yet TCRdb's version contains in-frame clones alone and is incomplete. The table records about a million clones, roughly 80% of them present only once. From germline, CDR1 is MGHDK and CDR2 SYGVNS. Trimming took 4 bases from V and 5 from J; bases not matched to a gene: 7. The CDR3 is made up of 16 amino acids. A single count supports this clone. Sample: memory CD4+ T cells from PBMCs. Subset here: CD45RA-negative fraction. The chain uses TRBV25-1 and TRBJ2-1; 11 nucleotides agree with TRBD2. The origin of this receptor is a man between 18 and 29 years old in good health. Some clones in this sample may be carry-over from other donors' samples. The CDR3 bases are TGTGCCAGCAGTGTTTTAGCGGGAGGGCCAGACAATGAGCAGTTCTTC. This sequence encodes CASSVLAGGPDNEQFF.